This TCR beta chain was observed in a study of T cells in Graves' hyperthyroidism and ophthalmopathy (dated by TCRdb to the late 2010s). In terms of the full investigation: Peripheral blood samples were taken at the time of initial diagnosis, prior to any treatment. A discovery cohort of roughly 96 patients, approximately 45 with Graves' ophthalmopathy and approximately 60 with stable Graves' hyperthyroidism, was used to find distinguishing TCR V-J signatures. Whether ophthalmopathy could be predicted prospectively was tested in an independent validation cohort made up of fewer than 20 hyperthyroidism patients plus 17 patients who later progressed to ophthalmopathy. The approximately 98 discovery patients were randomly divided into training and test sets at a 7:3 ratio. In over five Graves' hyperthyroidism patients, the study also compared T-cell repertoires from thyroid tissue with T-cell repertoires from blood. After blood sampling, hyperthyroidism patients were treated with methimazole at a starting dose of 30 mg daily, and ophthalmopathy patients were treated with high-dose intravenous methylprednisolone. The paper reports TCR Vbeta CDR3 sequencing of some 140 peripheral blood samples: under 45 ophthalmopathy, under 80 hyperthyroidism and approximately 17 progressor patients. Overall study outcomes, separate from this receptor: A 13 V-J signature model separated ophthalmopathy from stable hyperthyroidism, with 87.88% sensitivity and about 81% specificity in cross-validation and 80%/75% in testing. Blood samples also contained most of the expanded thyroid clonotypes (frequency above 0.001), which suggests that blood repertoires may reflect thyroid immune responses. In validation, the model predicted progression to ophthalmopathy a median of approximately 6.6 months before onset, with roughly 70% sensitivity and about 72% specificity. Sample size was not statistically predetermined, and blinding of investigators to group allocation was not performed.

TCR beta CDR3 regions were amplified from RNA transcripts. A first-round RT-PCR of the TCR CDR3 used the HTBI primer set with the Qiagen OneStep RT-PCR kit. Libraries were constructed in a second round of multiplex PCR, after which size selection and purification were performed. Libraries were sequenced paired-end with 100 bp reads on an Illumina HiSeq2000. In the source study's methods: SOAPnuke was used to process the raw data, throwing out any read that contained adapters or uncalled bases, had a mean Phred below 15, or lacked an exact constant-primer or identifier match. High-quality paired reads were merged using COPE v1.2.5, and each unique nucleotide sequence was defined as a clonotype. Clonotypes were aligned to IMGT TRBV, TRBD and TRBJ reference segments using MiTCR v1.1. Analysis was restricted to V-J combinations with a frequency above 0.0001, which covered 99.2% of repertoires. A TCS score was defined as the ratio between F50 (clonal expansion) and ExV (chaos), using BLOSUM62-based TCRdist between CDR3 peptides within each V-J. Welch's t-statistics and random forest reduced around 510 V-J features to under 15, which were used in a naive Bayes classifier (R e1071). TCRdb itself trimmed the public reads at Q25 with fastp, ran MiXCR and retained productive beta chains. Every distinct CDR3 protein forms one entry, paired with its most common genes and DNA. TCRdb's processing, not the study's, gives the V and J calls here. Within this sample are 700,000 or so distinct CDR3 sequences, with around 15% of them counted one time only. Of the sample, approximately 8.4% falls within the top ten clones.

CDR1 is given as PRHDT and CDR2 as FYEKMQ, both from the germline V gene (reference sequence). After removal of 0 bases from V and 10 bases from J, the junction retains 6 bases not matched to a gene. The CDR3 runs 14 residues from the cysteine to the phenylalanine. Only CDR3 DNA remains: 42 bases, in frame from the first base. Worth noting for this clonotype: The antigen it binds to is not known. No much larger clonotype is one base removed from it; base qualities were not supplied.

A patient counted as having stable Graves' hyperthyroidism if no progression to ophthalmopathy occurred over 18 months of follow-up. Hyperthyroidism patients were newly diagnosed, with disease duration under 2 months, and aged 18 to 65 years. Exclusion was applied to patients with uncontrolled infections, other autoimmune diseases, pregnancy or lactation. Diagnoses were established on the basis of clinical symptoms, serum thyroxine and TRAb, thyroid ultrasound, and orbital computed tomography. Ficoll-Paque density gradient centrifugation was used to isolate PBMCs from about 10 ml of fresh peripheral blood. Total RNA was extracted using Trizol reagent, and RNA quality was assessed on an Agilent 2100 Bioanalyzer.

The TCR originated in a man between 18 and 35 years old with Graves' hyperthyroidism. This sequence uses TRBV13 and TRBJ2-7, with 10 middle bases fitting TRBD2. Material for sequencing was blood. The DNA reads as follows: TGTGCCAGCAGCTTAGGTGCTAGCGGGAGTGAACAGTACTTC. Translated, this gives CASSLGASGSEQYF.